These 20 T cell receptor beta chains were all obtained from the same sample, sequenced in a study of blood T cell repertoires in COVID-19. The assay was immunoSEQ multiplex PCR, and TCRdb's table has in-frame clones only and misses some. The sample contains 300,000 or so clones, 90% of which appear only once. Sequencing used PBMCs or T cells enriched from blood (not recorded which). Source of these receptors: a man in his 60s who had recovered from COVID-19.

This rearrangement joins TRBV27 to TRBJ1-1; 7 positions agree with TRBD1. CDR1 is MNHEY, CDR2 SMNVEV, per germline (reference sequence). V shed 3 bases, J shed 6 bases, and the junction held 7 bases outside the gene matches. The CDR3 covers 14 residues. The CDR3 sequence: CASSFRTGYSEAFF. The CDR3 region has the DNA TGTGCCAGCAGTTTCAGGACAGGATACTCTGAAGCTTTCTTT.

CDR3 DNA sequence: TGTGCCTGGAATCCGGGACAGGGTCGGCAGTACTTC. Protein sequence: CAWNPGQGRQYF. The chain couples TRBV30 to TRBJ2-7; 9 bases fit TRBD1. In germline, CDR1 is GTSNPN, CDR2 SVGIG (reference sequence). The CDR3 consists of 12 residues. J gave up 9 bases and V 4 bases, and 7 bases lay outside the gene matches.

The chain couples TRBV7-3 to TRBJ2-7, with a possible D match to TRBD2 (6 bases). This CDR3 spans 14 amino acids. The germline gives CDR1 SGHTA, CDR2 FQGTGA. V shed 0 bases and J shed 5 bases, with 11 bases lying between them. CDR3 nucleotides: TGTGCCAGCAGCTTAACGGGAGGCGGGGACGAGCAGTACTTC. As protein: CASSLTGGGDEQYF.

The CDR3 DNA reads as TGTGCCAGCAGCGGACAGGGAGGAATAGGTTATGGCTACACCTTC. It encodes CASSGQGGIGYGYTF. The chain employs TRBV9 and TRBJ1-2; 7 nucleotides match TRBD1. The CDR3 loop spans 15 amino acids. Germline values: CDR1 SGDLS, CDR2 YYNGEE. J gave up 5 bases and V 3 bases, and 10 bases lay outside the gene matches.

The CDR3 is CASSLGQALEQYF. The CDR3 region has the DNA TGTGCCAGCAGCCTCGGACAGGCCCTCGAGCAGTACTTC. This chain joins TRBV11-3 and TRBJ2-7; 7 positions match TRBD1. Trimming removed 5 bases from V and 6 bases from J; junction bases left unmatched: 7. Germline CDR1 SGHNT, CDR2 YENEEA. The CDR3 extends over 13 amino acids.

V gene TRBV14 combines with J gene TRBJ1-5; 8 bases fit TRBD1. Per germline, CDR1 SGHDN and CDR2 FVKESK. This CDR3 contains 19 residues. V lost 0 bases to trimming and J lost 2 bases; unmatched junction nucleotides: 12. CDR3 in amino acids: CASSQEPDRETLGNQPQHF. DNA for the CDR3: TGTGCCAGCAGCCAAGAACCGGACAGGGAAACATTAGGCAATCAGCCCCAGCATTTT.

This chain links TRBV5-4 with TRBJ2-3, with 10 bases identical to TRBD2. V shed 0 bases, J shed 6 bases, and the junction held 7 bases outside the gene matches. The germline V gene has CDR1 SGHNT and CDR2 YYREEE (reference sequence). The CDR3 loop spans 16 amino acids. CDR3 in amino acids: CASSLGGLASADTQYF. In nucleotides, the CDR3 is TGTGCCAGCAGCTTGGGGGGACTAGCGTCAGCCGATACGCAGTATTTT.

The chain recombines TRBV11-3 with TRBJ1-2; D is possibly TRBD1 (6 bases). V was pared by 1 base and J by 5 bases, with 8 bases between. The CDR3 is 13 amino acids. CDR1 SGHNT and CDR2 YENEEA come from the germline V gene. DNA of the CDR3: TGTGCCAGCAGCTTAGGGACAGCGTATGGCTACACCTTC. Translation: CASSLGTAYGYTF.

The V gene is TRBV5-1, the J gene TRBJ2-3, with TRBD1 matching over 9 bases. Germline loops: CDR1 SGHRS, CDR2 YFSETQ. The ends lost 4 bases at V and 3 bases at J; junction bases unmatched: 3. The CDR3 has 14 residues. CDR3 protein: CASSTGQGTDTQYF. CDR3 DNA: TGCGCCAGCAGCACCGGACAGGGGACAGATACGCAGTATTTT.

The chain joins TRBV12-3 or TRBV12-4 to TRBJ1-3; weak D call: TRBD1 (5 bases). The CDR3 totals 13 residues. Trimming left V 6 bases short and J 8 bases short, with 14 bases between. CDR3 sequence reads: CASRTQGLDTIYF. Written as DNA, the CDR3 is TGTGCCAGCAGGACTCAGGGATTAGACACCATATATTTT.

This chain joins TRBV2 and TRBJ2-1, with D unclear. CDR3 length: 11 residues. Trimming left V 6 bases short and J 4 bases short, with 4 bases between. Germline V gene sequence: CDR1 SNHLY, CDR2 FYNNEI. As DNA, the CDR3 is TGTGCCAGCAGCCGGTACAATGAGCAGTTCTTC. Translation: CASSRYNEQFF.

V is TRBV7-9 and J is TRBJ1-5; D is ambiguous. The germline V gene encodes CDR1 SEHNR and CDR2 FQNEAQ (reference sequence). The V gene lost 3 bases and the J gene lost 7 bases, with 10 bases spanning the gap. This CDR3 has 13 residues. Here the CDR3 DNA reads TGTGCCAGCAGCTTGGATAGCGGCCAGCCCCAGCATTTT. Translated, it gives CASSLDSGQPQHF.

V and J are TRBV6-6 and TRBJ2-7; TRBD2 aligns across 7 bases. The V gene end was trimmed by 6 bases and the J gene end by 5 bases; junction bases not matched to a gene: 7. CDR3 size: 13 residues. CDR1 and CDR2 from the germline V gene are MNHNY and SVGAGI (reference sequence). CDR3 region: CASSISGEDEQYF. DNA for the CDR3: TGTGCCAGCAGCATAAGCGGGGAGGACGAGCAGTACTTC.

The sample holds one count of this clone. The rearrangement joins TRBV5-4 to TRBJ1-2; weak D call: TRBD1 (6 bases). Trimming removed 2 bases at V and 4 bases at J, with 9 bases between. This CDR3 spans 13 amino acids. The germline CDR1 and CDR2 sequences are SGHNT and YYREEE (reference sequence). CDR3 sequence: CASSFTGTYGYTF. The DNA of the CDR3 is TGTGCCAGCAGCTTTACAGGGACCTATGGCTACACCTTC.

V and J are TRBV30 and TRBJ1-3; D may be TRBD1 (6 bases). CDR3 length equals 13 residues. Trimming stripped 8 bases from V and 0 bases from J, with 11 bases between. Germline CDR1 is GTSNPN and CDR2 is SVGIG (reference sequence). CDR3 in amino acids: CALGQNSGNTIYF. In nucleotides, the CDR3 is TGTGCCCTGGGACAAAACTCTGGAAACACCATATATTTT.

This chain joins TRBV7-2 and TRBJ2-3, with unresolved D. The germline V gene encodes CDR1 SGHTA and CDR2 FQGNSA. The ends were cut back, 6 bases at V and 9 bases at J, with 16 bases in the middle. The CDR3 is 13 residues long. The chain's CDR3 is CASRSDWVQTQYF. The CDR3 DNA reads as TGTGCCAGCAGAAGCGACTGGGTTCAAACGCAGTATTTT.

This clone was observed once. This chain connects TRBV9 to TRBJ1-6; D remains ambiguous. CDR3 length: 13 amino acids. Looked up from germline, CDR1 is SGDLS and CDR2 is YYNGEE. V shed 0 bases and J shed 10 bases, with 8 bases lying between them. The CDR3: CASSVAPGSPLHF. The CDR3 DNA reads TGTGCCAGCAGCGTAGCGCCGGGATCACCCCTCCACTTT.

This chain connects TRBV10-1 to TRBJ1-1; D not certain. CDR1 and CDR2 (germline): WNHNN, SYGVQD (reference sequence). V was cut by 0 bases and J by 0 bases, with 11 bases left in between. CDR3 size: 16 residues. The CDR3 is CASSESRKTMNTEAFF. The CDR3 DNA is TGCGCCAGCAGTGAGTCTCGAAAGACAATGAACACTGAAGCTTTCTTT.

The chain carries TRBV7-3 and TRBJ1-3, with TRBD1 matching 7 bases. The germline CDR1 and CDR2 sequences are SGHTA and FQGTGA. The CDR3 spans 15 residues. V shed 5 bases and J 2 bases; nucleotides not matched to a gene: 6. The CDR3 loop is CASSAGGFPGNTIYF. CDR3 coding DNA: TGTGCCAGCAGCGCAGGGGGTTTTCCTGGAAACACCATATATTTT.

The CDR3 DNA reads TGTGCCTGGAGTAAGAAGAACAGACAAGAGACCCAGTACTTC. Amino acid sequence: CAWSKKNRQETQYF. The chain uses TRBV30 and TRBJ2-5; D remains unclear. V shed 2 bases and J shed 2 bases, with 12 bases lying between them. CDR1 and CDR2 (germline): GTSNPN, SVGIG (reference sequence). CDR3 size: 14 residues.